These 5 T cell receptor beta chains were sequenced from one sample in a study of blood T cell repertoires in COVID-19. The data were produced by immunoSEQ multiplex PCR, yet TCRdb's version contains in-frame clones alone and is incomplete. Altogether more than 150,000 clones are present, around 84% being singletons, with the ten largest covering approximately 15%. Specimen: peripheral blood. The receptors here all came from a man younger than 45 with active or convalescent COVID-19.

The chain links TRBV28 to TRBJ2-2; 10 nucleotides line up with TRBD1. V lost 10 bases, J lost 6 bases, and 17 bases stayed unmatched. This CDR3 comprises 17 residues. CDR1 is MDHEN, CDR2 SYDVKM, per germline. DNA of the CDR3: TGTGCCACCCGGATGAATCCGGGACAGGGGTGGGCCGGGGAGCTGTTTTTT. This translates into CATRMNPGQGWAGELFF.

The V and J genes are TRBV5-1 and TRBJ2-1; TRBD2 matches at 16 bases. Germline CDR1 reads SGHRS; CDR2 reads YFSETQ. The ends lost 4 bases at V and 9 bases at J; junction bases unmatched: 7. The CDR3 extends over 16 amino acids. CDR3 amino acids: CASSPGTSGRAGEQFF. DNA of the CDR3: TGCGCCAGCAGCCCCGGGACTAGCGGGAGGGCGGGTGAGCAGTTCTTC. The full variable domain, rest sourced from reference TRBV5-1 and TRBJ2-1, is KAGVTQTPRYLIKTRGQQVTLSCSPISGHRSVSWYQQTPGQGLQFLFEYFSETQRNKGNFPGRFSGRQFSNSRSEMNVSTLELGDSALYLCASSPGTSGRAGEQFFGPGTRLTVL.

The chain recombines TRBV19 with TRBJ1-2; the match to TRBD1 covers 12 bases. Trimming removed 6 bases from V and 5 bases from J; junction bases left unmatched: 4. The V gene's germline CDR1 is LNHDA and CDR2 SQIVND (reference sequence). CDR3 length: 14 residues. The CDR3 DNA is TGTGCCAGTAGCCCGGGACAGGGGGCTTATGGCTACACCTTC. Residues: CASSPGQGAYGYTF.

The chain recombines TRBV11-3 with TRBJ2-1, with TRBD2 identical over 7 bases. The J segment lost 0 bases and the V segment lost 5 bases, leaving 10 bases of the junction unmatched. Per the germline V gene, CDR1 is SGHNT and CDR2 is YENEEA. This CDR3 spans 17 amino acids. The CDR3 nucleotides are TGTGCCAGCAGCCCCGCCGTCGGCGGGAGCTCCTACAATGAGCAGTTCTTC. The encoded protein is CASSPAVGGSSYNEQFF.

Only a few counts were recorded for this clone. The V and J genes are TRBV5-1 and TRBJ2-5; 12 nucleotides line up with TRBD2. V lost 3 bases to trimming and J lost 5 bases; unmatched junction nucleotides: 11. Germline lookup yields CDR1 SGHRS and CDR2 YFSETQ. The CDR3 extends over 17 amino acids. The CDR3 reads CASSWPPSGGARETQYF. CDR3 sequence (DNA): TGCGCCAGCAGCTGGCCCCCTAGCGGGGGGGCCAGGGAGACCCAGTACTTC.